This TCR beta chain was observed in a study of post-analysis software for immune sequencing data. Broader study findings: In patients, TRBV5-6, TRBV5-1 and TRBV20-1 belonged to five TRBV segments found more frequently than in controls.

With respect to this clonotype: The antigen remains undetermined.

Researchers reported that TCR beta cDNA libraries carried unique molecular identifiers. TCRdb fed the PCR reads into MiXCR, producing one record per CDR3 protein. This sample has roughly 870,000 distinct CDR3 sequences, with approximately 57% found just once. Germline values: CDR1 SGHRS, CDR2 YFSETQ. Trimming took 4 bases from V and 0 from J; bases not matched to a gene: 4. This CDR3 has 16 amino acids. The receptor comes from a girl between 5 and 17 years old with multiple sclerosis. Specimen: blood. The rearrangement joins TRBV5-1 to TRBJ2-6; 7 bases match TRBD1. This CDR3 is CASSRDRRSGANVLTF. The DNA of the CDR3 is TGCGCCAGCAGCAGGGACAGACGCTCTGGGGCCAACGTCCTGACTTTC. Supplemented by reference TRBV5-1 and TRBJ2-6, the full variable domain reads KAGVTQTPRYLIKTRGQQVTLSCSPISGHRSVSWYQQTPGQGLQFLFEYFSETQRNKGNFPGRFSGRQFSNSRSEMNVSTLELGDSALYLCASSRDRRSGANVLTFGAGSRLTVL.